This T cell receptor (beta chain) was recovered during a study of cytomegalovirus exposure and HLA in healthy donors. Germline V CDR1 and CDR2: SGHTA, FQGNSA. The V end lost 5 bases, the J end lost 4 bases, and 11 bases lay between the germline ends. The CDR3 length is 13 residues. Clones were sequenced by immunoSEQ multiplex PCR, and TCRdb holds only the in-frame ones, with some missing. Of about 190,000 clones in the sample, roughly four fifths were seen once. The sample consisted of PBMCs. The TCR comes from a woman younger than 35 in good health and CMV-seropositive. The chain couples TRBV7-2 to TRBJ1-2, with D unresolved. As DNA, the CDR3 is TGTGCCAGCAGCCTGTTCACAATCTATGGCTACACCTTC. This sequence encodes CASSLFTIYGYTF. The full variable domain, with the rest looked up from reference TRBV7-2 and TRBJ1-2, is GAGVSQSPSNKVTEKGKDVELRCDPISGHTALYWYRQSLGQGLEFLIYFQGNSAPDKSGLPSDRFSAERTGGSVSTLTIQRTQQEDSAVYLCASSLFTIYGYTFGSGTRLTVV.